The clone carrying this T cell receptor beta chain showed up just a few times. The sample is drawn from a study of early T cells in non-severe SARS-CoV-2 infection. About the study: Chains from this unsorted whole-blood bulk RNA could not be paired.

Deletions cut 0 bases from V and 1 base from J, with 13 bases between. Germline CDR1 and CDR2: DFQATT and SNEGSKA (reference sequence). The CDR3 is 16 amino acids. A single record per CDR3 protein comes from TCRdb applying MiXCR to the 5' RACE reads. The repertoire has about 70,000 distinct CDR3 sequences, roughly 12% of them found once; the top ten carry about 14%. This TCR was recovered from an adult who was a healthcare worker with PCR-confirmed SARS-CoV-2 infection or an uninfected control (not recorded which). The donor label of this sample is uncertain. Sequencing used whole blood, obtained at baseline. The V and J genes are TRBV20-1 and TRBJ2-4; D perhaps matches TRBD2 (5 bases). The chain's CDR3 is CSARDQRDAAKNIQYF. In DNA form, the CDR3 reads TGCAGTGCTAGAGATCAACGGGATGCCGCCAAAAACATTCAGTACTTC.